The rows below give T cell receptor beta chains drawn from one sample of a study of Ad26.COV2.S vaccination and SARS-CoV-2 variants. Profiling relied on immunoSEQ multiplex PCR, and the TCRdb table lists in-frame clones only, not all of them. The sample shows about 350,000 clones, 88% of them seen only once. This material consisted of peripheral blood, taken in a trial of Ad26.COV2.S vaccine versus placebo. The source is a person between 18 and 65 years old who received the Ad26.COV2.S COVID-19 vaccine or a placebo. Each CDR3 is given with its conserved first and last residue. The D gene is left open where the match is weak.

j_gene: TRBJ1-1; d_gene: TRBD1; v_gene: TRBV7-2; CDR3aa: CASSLRRGQGFEAFF; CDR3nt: TGTGCCAGCAGCTTACGAAGGGGACAGGGATTTGAAGCTTTCTTT
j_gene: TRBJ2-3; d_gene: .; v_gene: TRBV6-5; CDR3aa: CASSYYGEQTQYF; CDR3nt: TGTGCCAGCAGTTACTACGGGGAACAGACGCAGTATTTT
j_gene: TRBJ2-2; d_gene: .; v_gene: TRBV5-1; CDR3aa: CASSARTIGELFF; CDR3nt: TGCGCCAGCAGCGCAAGGACAATCGGGGAGCTGTTTTTT
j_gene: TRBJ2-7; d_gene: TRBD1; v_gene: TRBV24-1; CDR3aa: CATSDGQGYEQYF; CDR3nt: TGTGCCACCAGTGATGGACAGGGCTACGAGCAGTACTTC
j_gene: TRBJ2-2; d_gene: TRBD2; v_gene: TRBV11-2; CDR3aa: CATPRGVGGELFF; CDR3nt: TGTGCCACCCCTCGGGGGGTCGGCGGGGAGCTGTTTTTT
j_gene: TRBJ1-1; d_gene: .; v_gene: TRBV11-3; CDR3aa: CASSRDNQNTEAFF; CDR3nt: TGTGCCAGCAGCCGGGACAACCAGAACACTGAAGCTTTCTTT
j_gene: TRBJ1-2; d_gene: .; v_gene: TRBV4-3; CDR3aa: CASSQRTGIYGYTF; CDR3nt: TGCGCCAGCAGCCAACGAACAGGCATCTATGGCTACACCTTC
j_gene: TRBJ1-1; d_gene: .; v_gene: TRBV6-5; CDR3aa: CARGTGAGTEAFF; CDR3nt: TGTGCCCGCGGGACGGGGGCGGGCACTGAAGCTTTCTTT
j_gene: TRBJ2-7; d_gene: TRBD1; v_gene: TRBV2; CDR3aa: CASSEGWGRGSGEQYF; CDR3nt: TGTGCCAGCAGTGAAGGTTGGGGCAGGGGGTCTGGTGAGCAGTACTTC
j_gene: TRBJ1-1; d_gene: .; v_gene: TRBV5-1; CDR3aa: CASSLFQEADTEAFF; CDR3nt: TGCGCCAGCAGCTTGTTTCAGGAGGCGGACACTGAAGCTTTCTTT
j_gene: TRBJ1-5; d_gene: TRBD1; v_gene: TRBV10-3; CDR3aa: CAVRQGLGQPQHF; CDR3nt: TGTGCCGTCCGACAGGGGTTAGGTCAGCCCCAGCATTTT